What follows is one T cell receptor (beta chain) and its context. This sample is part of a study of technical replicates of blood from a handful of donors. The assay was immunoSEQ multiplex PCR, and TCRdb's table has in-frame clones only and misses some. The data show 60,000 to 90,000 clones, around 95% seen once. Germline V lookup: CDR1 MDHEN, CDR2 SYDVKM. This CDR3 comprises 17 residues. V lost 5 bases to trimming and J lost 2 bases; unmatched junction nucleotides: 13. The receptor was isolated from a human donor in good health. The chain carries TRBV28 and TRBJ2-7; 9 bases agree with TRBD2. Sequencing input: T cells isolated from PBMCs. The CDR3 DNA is TGTGCCAGCAGTACCCCAGGCGGGAGGGGGACTCCCTACGAGCAGTACTTC. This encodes CASSTPGGRGTPYEQYF.